A single TCR beta chain is shown here with its context. The data belong to a study of blood T cell repertoires in COVID-19. Which cohort a participant joined came from the clinical history participants gave. CDR3 length: 14 residues. V lost 7 bases and J lost 3; bases outside the gene matches: 6. Germline loops: CDR1 SNHLY, CDR2 FYNNEI. Libraries were prepared by immunoSEQ multiplex PCR; TCRdb keeps only in-frame clonotypes and omits some of them. This sample has under 350,000 clones, with roughly nine tenths found just once. This TCR was sampled from a woman aged 55-69 years who had recovered from COVID-19. What was sequenced was PBMCs or T cells enriched from blood (not recorded which). This chain uses TRBV2 with TRBJ2-1; the match to TRBD2 covers 7 bases. The DNA for the CDR3 is TGTGCCAGCAATATGGGAGGGGTCTACAATGAGCAGTTCTTC. Its protein is CASNMGGVYNEQFF.